Only one count was recorded for the clone carrying this TCR beta chain. Its antigen is not identified. These data belong to a study of shared clonotypes between healthy human individuals. Data came from immunoSEQ multiplex PCR; TCRdb stores just in-frame clones and leaves some out. The sample includes some 2,500,000 clones, about nine tenths of them seen just once. The study's findings and limits: With few donors, the genetic and exposure-history diversity represented was limited. Sampling covered blood only; tissue repertoires likely differ. What rarefaction showed was incomplete sorted-subset sequencing despite large depth. Lower generation probabilities were found for non-shared clonotypes than for those shared by all four donors.

CDR1 is KGHSH and CDR2 is LQKENI in the germline V gene. V was pared by 8 bases and J by 0 bases, with 13 bases between. This CDR3 is 15 amino acids long. This TCR was recovered from a man aged 18-30 years in good health. Some clones in this sample may be carry-over from other donors' samples. Sequencing input: naive CD4+ T cells from PBMCs. Stated subset: CD45RA+ positively selected. The rearrangement uses TRBV18 and TRBJ2-2, with TRBD2 as a possible D gene (6 bases). The CDR3 sequence: CASGRDGTNTGELFF. CDR3 DNA: TGTGCCAGCGGGCGGGATGGAACGAACACCGGGGAGCTGTTTTTT.